A single sample gave rise to the 24 T cell receptor beta chains below, sequenced in a study of blood T cells in healthy people across ages. Through a sample-barcoded 5' primer and a J-beta primer mix, a second PCR was run for roughly 6 to 12 cycles. TCRdb fed the 5' RACE reads into MiXCR, producing one record per CDR3 protein. The sample holds about 730,000 distinct CDR3 sequences, roughly 44% seen once. The sample was blood. Every receptor here comes from a woman in her fifties or sixties in good health.

The chain is built from TRBV28 and TRBJ2-1; 8 positions agree with TRBD2. The CDR3 runs to 14 residues. From germline, CDR1 is MDHEN and CDR2 SYDVKM. The V and J ends lost 5 bases and 5 bases, in that order; junction bases with no gene match: 5. The CDR3 nucleotides are TGTGCCAGCAGTACCGCCGGGGGGGACAATGAGCAGTTCTTC. Translating gives CASSTAGGDNEQFF.

For this clonotype: An end of the junction does not agree with germline; a read error may underlie this. V gene TRBV29-1 combines with J gene TRBJ1-5, with D uncertain. The CDR3 contains 12 residues. Germline-derived CDR1 and CDR2 are SQVTM and ANQGSEA. CDR3 protein: CNVGSFNQPQHF. The DNA of the CDR3 is TGCAACGTTGGTAGTTTCAATCAGCCCCAGCATTTT. Filled out from reference TRBV29-1 and TRBJ1-5, the complete variable domain reads SAVISQKPSRDICQRGTSLTIQCQVDSQVTMMFWYRQQPGQSLTLIATANQGSEATYESGFVIDKFPISRPNLTFSTLTVSNMSPEDSSIYLCNVGSFNQPQHFGDGTRLSIL.

In its sample, this clonotype was seen a few times. This chain joins TRBV28 and TRBJ2-7; possibly TRBD1 or TRBD2 for D (7 bases each). Germline lookup yields CDR1 MDHEN and CDR2 SYDVKM. There are 15 residues in the CDR3. Trimming removed 3 bases from V and 1 base from J, with 13 bases in between. CDR3 protein: CASSLQGEGSYEQYF. The CDR3 DNA reads TGTGCCAGCAGTTTGCAGGGGGAGGGATCCTACGAGCAGTACTTC.

The V gene is TRBV6-1, the J gene TRBJ1-5, with a weak D call TRBD1 (5 bases). The CDR3 length is 15 residues. The V and J ends lost 7 bases and 2 bases respectively, with 15 bases between them. Germline-derived CDR1 and CDR2 are MNHNS and SASEGT. The DNA for the CDR3 is TGTGCCAGCAAATCGGGACTGTGGGGCAATCAGCCCCAGCATTTT. It encodes CASKSGLWGNQPQHF.

The chain uses TRBV7-2 and TRBJ2-5; D might be TRBD1 (5 bases). The closer fit of TRBJ2-7 to the DNA end suggests the J call may be wrong. The germline V gene has CDR1 SGHTA and CDR2 FQGNSA. The CDR3 runs 15 residues. The CDR3 here is CASSLAGREVYEQYF. The CDR3, as DNA: TGTGCCAGCAGCTTAGCTGGCAGGGAAGTCTACGAGCAGTACTTC.

The chain joins TRBV7-8 to TRBJ2-3; either TRBD1 or TRBD2 may supply D (6 bases each). Germline values: CDR1 SGHVS, CDR2 FQNEAQ. The V gene lost 3 bases and the J gene lost 1 base, with 17 bases spanning the gap. CDR3 length: 17 amino acids. The CDR3 protein is CASSLRGAVHGTDTQYF. Here the CDR3 DNA reads TGTGCCAGCAGCTTGAGGGGGGCGGTTCATGGCACAGATACGCAGTATTTT.

V usage is TRBV23-1 and J usage is TRBJ1-6; a weak D match, TRBD1 (6 bases). TRBV23-1 has ORF status, its function being uncertain. Trimming cost V 6 bases and J 5 bases, with 14 bases left between them. This CDR3 has 15 amino acids. The CDR3 nucleotides are TGCGCCAGCAGACGACCGGGACAACATAATTCACCCCTCCACTTT. This translates into CASRRPGQHNSPLHF.

A few counts support this clonotype. The V call is TRBV7-2, the J call TRBJ2-7; 7 bases align to TRBD1. The CDR3 sequence is 15 residues long. V dropped 5 bases and J dropped 2; count of bases not matched to a gene: 9. Germline CDR1 SGHTA, CDR2 FQGNSA. For the CDR3, the DNA is TGTGCCAGCAGCGCCGCCGGGACAGAAACCTACGAGCAGTACTTC. This codes for CASSAAGTETYEQYF. Drawing the rest from reference TRBV7-2 and TRBJ2-7, the complete variable domain is GAGVSQSPSNKVTEKGKDVELRCDPISGHTALYWYRQSLGQGLEFLIYFQGNSAPDKSGLPSDRFSAERTGGSVSTLTIQRTQQEDSAVYLCASSAAGTETYEQYFGPGTRLTVT.

This clonotype came up a few times. CDR3 nucleotide sequence: TGTGCCAGCAGCTTAGACCAACAGGGGGACATAAGGCAGACTGAAGCTTTCTTT. Its translation is CASSLDQQGDIRQTEAFF. This chain joins TRBV28 and TRBJ1-1; TRBD1 agrees at 8 bases. The J segment lost 5 bases and the V segment lost 6 bases, leaving 20 bases of the junction unmatched. Germline V lookup: CDR1 MDHEN, CDR2 SYDVKM. The CDR3 totals 18 residues.

V gene TRBV18 combines with J gene TRBJ2-7, with D perhaps matching TRBD1 or TRBD2 (7 bases each). Trimming took off 0 bases at V and 3 bases at J, with 15 bases between the two ends. This CDR3 has 16 amino acids. Germline CDR1 reads KGHSH; CDR2 reads LQKENI. This chain's CDR3 is CASSPPTQGRVYEQYF. CDR3 coding DNA: TGTGCCAGCTCACCACCGACACAGGGGAGGGTCTACGAGCAGTACTTC.

This clonotype was observed a few times. The V and J genes are TRBV20-1 and TRBJ1-4; 10 nucleotides line up with TRBD1. The germline CDR1 and CDR2 sequences are DFQATT and SNEGSKA (reference sequence). The CDR3 contains 14 residues. Germline trimming cut 6 bases from V and 8 bases from J; bases unmatched to any gene: 9. The CDR3 DNA reads as TGCAGTGCACTCCCCGGGACAGGGGTGGAAAAACTGTTTTTT. Protein product: CSALPGTGVEKLFF.

The chain carries TRBV18 and TRBJ1-1; D may be TRBD1 (5 bases). This CDR3 region has 15 residues. CDR1 KGHSH and CDR2 LQKENI come from the germline V gene. The V end was cut by 3 bases, the J end by 3 bases, with 14 bases between. DNA of the CDR3: TGTGCCAGCTCACCGAACCGGGACGCACACACTGAAGCTTTCTTT. Amino acid sequence: CASSPNRDAHTEAFF.

The V and J genes are TRBV20-1 and TRBJ1-2; a weak D match, TRBD1 (5 bases). The V end lost 0 bases, the J end lost 9 bases, and 17 bases lay between the germline ends. CDR1 DFQATT and CDR2 SNEGSKA come from the germline V gene (reference sequence). This CDR3 is 14 amino acids long. CDR3: CSARDPGASDSYTF. The CDR3 DNA follows: TGCAGTGCTAGAGACCCCGGGGCAAGCGATAGCTACACCTTC.

J is TRBJ2-7 and V is TRBV20-1; TRBD2 matches 10 bases. The germline CDR1 and CDR2 sequences are DFQATT and SNEGSKA (reference sequence). CDR3 length: 13 amino acids. J lost 3 bases, V lost 5 bases, and 4 bases had no gene match. This CDR3 reads CSASRTSGYEQYF. In DNA form, the CDR3 reads TGCAGTGCTTCCAGGACTAGCGGCTACGAGCAGTACTTC.

The chain recombines TRBV3-1 with TRBJ1-1; no clear D. Germline CDR1 is LGHDT and CDR2 is YNNKEL (reference sequence). The CDR3 spans 14 residues. The V end was cut by 2 bases, the J end by 5 bases, with 12 bases between. The CDR3: CASSQFPVGTEAFF. The CDR3 DNA is TGTGCCAGCAGCCAATTTCCAGTGGGGACTGAAGCTTTCTTT.

This clonotype was counted between two and nine times. V usage is TRBV7-9 and J usage is TRBJ2-2, with 7 bases that match TRBD2. Germline CDR1 is SEHNR and CDR2 is FQNEAQ (reference sequence). The CDR3 has 17 residues. With 2 bases clipped from V and 5 bases from J, the junction kept 11 bases outside the gene matches. The CDR3 reads CASSLFPGSGGTGELFF. The CDR3 nucleotides are TGTGCCAGCAGCTTATTTCCGGGGTCCGGGGGGACCGGGGAGCTGTTTTTT. Variable domain in full (rest from reference TRBV7-9 and TRBJ2-2): DTGVSQNPRHKITKRGQNVTFRCDPISEHNRLYWYRQTLGQGPEFLTYFQNEAQLEKSRLLSDRFSAERPKGSFSTLEIQRTEQGDSAMYLCASSLFPGSGGTGELFFGEGSRLTVL.

The chain is built from TRBV12-1 and TRBJ2-6; TRBD1, the table's D call, lacks a check against the DNA. TRBV12-1 is listed as a pseudogene. The CDR3 length is 17 residues. The CDR3 here is CASSRDRGFSGANVLTF. The CDR3 region has the DNA TGTGCCAGCAGCCGGGACAGGGGGTTCTCTGGGGCCAACGTCCTGACTTTC.

This clonotype appeared many times. For the CDR3, the DNA is TGCTGCACCGGGACAGGGGATGAAAAACTGTTTTTT. This codes for CCTGTGDEKLFF. This chain links TRBV29-1 with TRBJ1-4; 10 bases are shared with TRBD1. Germline values: CDR1 SQVTM, CDR2 ANQGSEA. The CDR3 is made up of 12 amino acids.

A few counts support this clonotype. The chain links TRBV24-1 to TRBJ2-2; TRBD1 is a possible D gene (6 bases). The CDR3 runs to 14 residues. Germline CDR1 is KGHDR and CDR2 is SFDVKD. V shed 4 bases and J shed 6 bases, with 11 bases lying between them. The CDR3 DNA reads as TGTGCCACCAGTGAAGCAGGGGACGCCGGGGAGCTGTTTTTT. It translates to CATSEAGDAGELFF.

This clonotype has only a few counts. The chain uses TRBV9 and TRBJ2-1; 8 nucleotides align to TRBD2. Germline-derived CDR1 and CDR2 are SGDLS and YYNGEE. The V and J ends lost 0 bases and 9 bases, in that order; junction bases with no gene match: 14. CDR3 length: 17 amino acids. The CDR3 DNA is TGTGCCAGCAGCGTAGGCGGGAACGGGCGGGAGGAACGTGAGCAGTTCTTC. It specifies CASSVGGNGREEREQFF.

The chain recombines TRBV27 with TRBJ2-1; 11 bases match TRBD1. Germline loops: CDR1 MNHEY, CDR2 SMNVEV (reference sequence). The V gene end was trimmed by 5 bases and the J gene end by 8 bases; junction bases not matched to a gene: 5. This CDR3 region has 14 residues. CDR3 in amino acids: CASSPDRGRDEQFF. The CDR3, as DNA: TGTGCCAGCAGTCCGGACAGGGGGCGGGATGAGCAGTTCTTC.

At least ten counts were recorded for this clonotype. The rearrangement joins TRBV3-1 to TRBJ2-1, with a weak D call TRBD2 (5 bases). The germline V gene has CDR1 LGHDT and CDR2 YNNKEL (reference sequence). The CDR3 has 15 amino acids. Trimming cost V 3 bases and J 4 bases, with 13 bases left between them. For the CDR3, the DNA is TGTGCCAGCAGCCAGGCCGTGTCGGGGTACAATGAGCAGTTCTTC. It encodes CASSQAVSGYNEQFF.

The chain is built from TRBV10-3 and TRBJ2-1, with D perhaps matching TRBD2 (7 bases). CDR3 length: 15 residues. V shed 6 bases and J shed 8 bases, with 20 bases lying between them. CDR1 is ENHRY, CDR2 SYGVKD, per germline. In DNA, the CDR3 is TGTGCCATCAGGGGGTTTGGGGGGGCGGTGGATGAGCAGTTCTTC. Translating it yields CAIRGFGGAVDEQFF.

V usage is TRBV20-1 and J usage is TRBJ2-1; TRBD2 agrees at 10 bases. The CDR3 length is 16 residues. Germline lookup yields CDR1 DFQATT and CDR2 SNEGSKA (reference sequence). With 1 base clipped from V and 7 bases from J, the junction kept 10 bases outside the gene matches. Here the CDR3 reads CSARGASGGARNEQFF. The CDR3 DNA sequence: TGCAGTGCTAGAGGGGCTAGCGGGGGAGCCAGGAATGAGCAGTTCTTC.